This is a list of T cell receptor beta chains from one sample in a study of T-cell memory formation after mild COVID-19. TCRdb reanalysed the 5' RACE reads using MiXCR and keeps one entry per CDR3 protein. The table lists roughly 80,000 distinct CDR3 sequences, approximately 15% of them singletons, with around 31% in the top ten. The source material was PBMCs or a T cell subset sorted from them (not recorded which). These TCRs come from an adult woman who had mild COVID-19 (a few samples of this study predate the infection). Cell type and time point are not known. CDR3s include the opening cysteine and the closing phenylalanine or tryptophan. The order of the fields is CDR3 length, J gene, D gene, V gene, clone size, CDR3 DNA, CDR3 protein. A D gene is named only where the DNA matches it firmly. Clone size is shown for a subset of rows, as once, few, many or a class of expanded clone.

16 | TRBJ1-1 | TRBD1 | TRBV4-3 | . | TGCGCCAGCAGCCAGGCTACAGCAGGGGGGAACACTGAAGCTTTCTTT | CASSQATAGGNTEAFF
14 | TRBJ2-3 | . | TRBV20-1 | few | TGCAGTGCTAAGAGGGACGTTAGCACAGATACGCAGTATTTT | CSAKRDVSTDTQYF
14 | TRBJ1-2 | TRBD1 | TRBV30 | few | TGTGCCTGGTATCGGGACAGGGATGTAACGGGCTACACCTTC | CAWYRDRDVTGYTF
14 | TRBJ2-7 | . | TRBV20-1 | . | TGCAGTGCTAGAGATTACCAGCTCGGGGACGAGCAGTACTTC | CSARDYQLGDEQYF
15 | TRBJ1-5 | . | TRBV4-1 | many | TGCGCCAGCAGCCAAGGTTGGGGGGGGAACCAGCCCCAGCATTTT | CASSQGWGGNQPQHF
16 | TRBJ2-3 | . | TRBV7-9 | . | TGTGCCAGCAGCTCCCGCCCGGGACTCTACACAGATACGCAGTATTTT | CASSSRPGLYTDTQYF
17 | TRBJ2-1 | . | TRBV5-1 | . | TGCGCCAGCAGCTTGGTGTGGGGGCGGCGCCCCGGCAATGAGCAGTTCTTC | CASSLVWGRRPGNEQFF
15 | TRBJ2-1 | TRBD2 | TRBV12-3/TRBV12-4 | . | TGTGCCAGCAGTCCCCGGGAGGGCCCCTACAATGAGCAGTTCTTC | CASSPREGPYNEQFF
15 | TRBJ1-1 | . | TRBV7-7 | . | TGTGCCAGCCCCAGGACGAGGACAGCAAACACTGAAGCTTTCTTT | CASPRTRTANTEAFF
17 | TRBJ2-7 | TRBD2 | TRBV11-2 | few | TGTGCCAGCAGCTTAGCGCCTAGCGGGAGGGCCGGGTACGAGCAGTACTTC | CASSLAPSGRAGYEQYF
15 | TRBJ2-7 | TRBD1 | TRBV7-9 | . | TGTGCCAGCAGCCCCCGGGACAGTCGACGGTCCGAGCAGTACTTC | CASSPRDSRRSEQYF
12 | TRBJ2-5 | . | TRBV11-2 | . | TGTGCCAGCAGCTTAAACTCGGGGACCCAGTACTTC | CASSLNSGTQYF
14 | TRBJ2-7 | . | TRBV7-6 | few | TGTGCCAGCAGCCCGATGGGGGGGCCCACCGAGCAGTACTTC | CASSPMGGPTEQYF
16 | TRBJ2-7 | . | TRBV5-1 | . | TGCGCCAGCAGCGGGGGGACCTTAGCGGAGCTCTACGAGCAGTACTTC | CASSGGTLAELYEQYF
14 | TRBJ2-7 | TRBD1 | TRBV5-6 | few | TGTGCCAGCAGCACAGGGGTGAGCTCCTACGAGCAGTACTTC | CASSTGVSSYEQYF
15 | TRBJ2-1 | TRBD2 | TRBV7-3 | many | TGTGCCAGCAGCTTGGGGACTAGCGGGTACAATGAGCAGTTCTTC | CASSLGTSGYNEQFF